Shown below are 12 T cell receptor beta chains from a single sample sequenced in a study of T cell responses to AZD1222 COVID-19 vaccine. Method: immunoSEQ multiplex PCR; TCRdb's copy keeps in-frame clones and lacks some. The data hold approximately 100,000 clones, with about 91% observed a single time. This specimen was peripheral blood, taken on day 0 of AZD1222 vaccination. These receptors came from an adult in good health.

The V gene is TRBV5-6, the J gene TRBJ1-4, with 9 bases aligning to TRBD1. J lost 8 bases, V lost 6 bases, and 8 bases had no gene match. Germline V gene data show CDR1 as SGHDT and CDR2 as YYEEEE. There are 14 residues in the CDR3. CDR3 nucleotide sequence: TGTGCCAGCACCCTTACAGGGGGCCACGAAAAACTGTTTTTT. This gives the protein CASTLTGGHEKLFF.

CDR3 bases: TGCGCCAGCACTATGGGGCGTGGAAACACCATATATTTT. Translation gives CASTMGRGNTIYF. The V gene is TRBV5-1, the J gene TRBJ1-3, with a possible D match to TRBD1 (5 bases). The CDR3 extends over 13 amino acids. Trimming pared 6 bases from V and 3 bases from J, leaving 10 bases between. Germline V gene lookup returns CDR1 SGHRS and CDR2 YFSETQ.

The chain is built from TRBV19 and TRBJ1-2, with D possibly being TRBD1 (5 bases). V gave up 8 bases and J gave up 5 bases, with 21 bases separating them. The germline V gene has CDR1 LNHDA and CDR2 SQIVND (reference sequence). This CDR3 comprises 15 residues. CDR3: CASASMGEGWYGYTF. The CDR3 DNA sequence: TGTGCCAGTGCCTCGATGGGGGAAGGGTGGTATGGCTACACCTTC.

The chain joins TRBV2 to TRBJ2-1, with D possibly being TRBD2 (5 bases). The length of the CDR3 is 11 residues. From germline, CDR1 is SNHLY and CDR2 FYNNEI. Trimming stripped 6 bases from V and 9 bases from J, with 9 bases between. CDR3 amino acids: CASRRESEQFF. The CDR3 DNA follows: TGTGCCAGCAGAAGGGAGAGTGAGCAGTTCTTC.

This clone was found once. This sequence joins TRBV25-1 and TRBJ2-1; D could derive from TRBD1 or TRBD2 (5 bases each). The CDR3 has 12 amino acids. Per germline, CDR1 MGHDK and CDR2 SYGVNS. The V end lost 3 bases, the J end lost 15 bases, and 15 bases lay between the germline ends. Here the CDR3 reads CASSEVGTTPFF. The CDR3, as DNA: TGTGCCAGCAGTGAGGTCGGGACCACACCGTTCTTC.

This chain connects TRBV5-1 to TRBJ1-2, with D perhaps matching TRBD1 (5 bases). The CDR3 totals 15 residues. Trimming took off 0 bases at V and 3 bases at J, with 12 bases between the two ends. CDR1 and CDR2 (germline): SGHRS, YFSETQ. In DNA form, the CDR3 reads TGCGCCAGCAGCTTGGCCCCGGGGCTGGACTATGGCTACACCTTC. This translates into CASSLAPGLDYGYTF.

Comment on this clone: One end of the junction does not line up with germline, which may come from a read error. The chain carries TRBV27 and TRBJ1-6; the match to TRBD1 covers 7 bases. The CDR3 covers 17 residues. The germline V gene has CDR1 MNHEY and CDR2 SMNVEV (reference sequence). The CDR3 here is CASSISTGLGYNSPLHF. CDR3 nucleotide sequence: TGTGCCAGCAGTATATCGACAGGGCTTGGCTATAATTCACCCCTCCACTTT.

This chain joins TRBV6-5 and TRBJ1-1; TRBD1 is a possible D gene (5 bases). V lost 0 bases and J lost 6, with 11 bases in between. The CDR3 contains 14 residues. Germline CDR1 and CDR2: MNHEY and SVGAGI. The CDR3 reads CASSYSPRGSEAFF. DNA for the CDR3: TGTGCCAGCAGTTACTCTCCCCGGGGCTCTGAAGCTTTCTTT.

CDR3 nucleotides: TGTGCCAGTAGTATAATAGACAGTGGTGCAGATACGCAGTATTTT. Translated, it gives CASSIIDSGADTQYF. V usage is TRBV19 and J usage is TRBJ2-3; possibly TRBD1 for D (5 bases). Germline V gene data show CDR1 as LNHDA and CDR2 as SQIVND (reference sequence). Trimming removed 2 bases from V and 4 bases from J, with 13 bases in between. The length of the CDR3 is 15 residues.

This clone has more than one count but fewer than ten. The rearrangement uses TRBV11-2 and TRBJ2-5; a possible D gene is TRBD2 (6 bases). The germline gives CDR1 SGHAT, CDR2 FQNNGV. V was cut by 2 bases and J by 5 bases, with 12 bases left in between. The CDR3 is made up of 14 amino acids. In nucleotides, the CDR3 is TGTGCCAGCAGCTTACGCGGGACCATGGAGACCCAGTACTTC. Protein sequence: CASSLRGTMETQYF.

The V and J genes are TRBV7-2 and TRBJ2-1; D is ambiguous. In germline, CDR1 is SGHTA, CDR2 FQGNSA. The length of the CDR3 is 15 residues. V was shortened by 1 base and J by 4 bases, with 11 bases between the two germline ends. CDR3 coding DNA: TGTGCCAGCAGCTTAGTGGCGAGGTTTTACAATGAGCAGTTCTTC. Translated: CASSLVARFYNEQFF. The whole variable domain, remainder taken from reference TRBV7-2 and TRBJ2-1, is GAGVSQSPSNKVTEKGKDVELRCDPISGHTALYWYRQSLGQGLEFLIYFQGNSAPDKSGLPSDRFSAERTGGSVSTLTIQRTQQEDSAVYLCASSLVARFYNEQFFGPGTRLTVL.

The rearrangement joins TRBV5-4 to TRBJ1-1; 10 bases fit TRBD1. V lost 4 bases, J lost 11 bases, and 11 bases stayed unmatched. Per the germline V gene, CDR1 is SGHNT and CDR2 is YYREEE (reference sequence). CDR3 length equals 14 residues. The CDR3 sequence: CASSPGQGIGGAFF. The CDR3 nucleotides are TGTGCCAGCAGCCCGGGACAGGGGATCGGAGGGGCTTTCTTT.